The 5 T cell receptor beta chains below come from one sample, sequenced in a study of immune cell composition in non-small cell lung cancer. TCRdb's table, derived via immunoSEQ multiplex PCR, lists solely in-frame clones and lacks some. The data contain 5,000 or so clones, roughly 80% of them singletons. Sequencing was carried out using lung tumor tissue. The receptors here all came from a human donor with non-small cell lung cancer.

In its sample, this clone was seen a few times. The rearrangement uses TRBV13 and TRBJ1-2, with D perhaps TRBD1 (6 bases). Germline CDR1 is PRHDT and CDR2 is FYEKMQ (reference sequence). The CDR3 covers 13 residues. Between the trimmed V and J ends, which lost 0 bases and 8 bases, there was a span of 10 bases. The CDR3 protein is CASSLGTGRGYTF. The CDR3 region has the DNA TGTGCCAGCAGCTTAGGAACAGGGAGAGGCTACACCTTC.

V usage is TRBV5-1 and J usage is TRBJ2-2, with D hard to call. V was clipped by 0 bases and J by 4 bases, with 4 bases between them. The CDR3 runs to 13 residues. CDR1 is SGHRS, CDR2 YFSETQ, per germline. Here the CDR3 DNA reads TGCGCCAGCAGCTTGGGGAGCACCGGGGAGCTGTTTTTT. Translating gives CASSLGSTGELFF.

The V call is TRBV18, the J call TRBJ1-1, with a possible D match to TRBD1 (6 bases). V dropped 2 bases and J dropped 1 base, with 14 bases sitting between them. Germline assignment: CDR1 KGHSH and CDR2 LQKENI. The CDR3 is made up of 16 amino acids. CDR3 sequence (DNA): TGTGCCAGCTCACCAAAGATACAGGGTGGGAACACTGAAGCTTTCTTT. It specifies CASSPKIQGGNTEAFF.

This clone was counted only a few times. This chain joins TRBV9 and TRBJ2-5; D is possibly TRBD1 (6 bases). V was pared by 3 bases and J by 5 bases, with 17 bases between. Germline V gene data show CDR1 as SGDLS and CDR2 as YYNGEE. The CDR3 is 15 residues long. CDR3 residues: CASSETGTPGETQYF. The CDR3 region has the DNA TGTGCCAGCAGCGAGACCGGGACACCTGGCGAGACCCAGTACTTC.

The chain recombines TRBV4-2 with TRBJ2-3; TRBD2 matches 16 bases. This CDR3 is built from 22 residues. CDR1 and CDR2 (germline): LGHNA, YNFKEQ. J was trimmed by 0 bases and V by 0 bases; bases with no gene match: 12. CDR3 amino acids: CASSQDDFQGLAGGLSTDTQYF. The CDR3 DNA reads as TGTGCCAGCAGCCAAGATGACTTCCAGGGACTAGCGGGGGGGCTGAGCACAGATACGCAGTATTTT.